Listed below are T cell receptor beta chains from one sample, sequenced in a study of shared clonotypes between healthy human individuals. Only in-frame clones appear in the TCRdb table, and some are missing; sequencing was by immunoSEQ multiplex PCR. The sample includes under 650,000 clones, about 95% of them seen just once. The sequenced sample consisted of naive CD4+ T cells sorted from blood. The receptors stem from a woman aged 25 to 39 in good health. The CDR3 runs from the conserved cysteine through the conserved F or W. Each record gives: J gene, V gene, clone size, D gene, CDR3 DNA, CDR3 protein. The D gene is left open where the match is weak. Size is omitted from some rows. Given values are once, few, many or a class for expanded clones.

>TRBJ2-7|TRBV25-1|-|-
TGTGCCCCAGTTCCTCGGGCCTTC
CAPVPRAF
>TRBJ1-2|TRBV4-1|-|TRBD1
TGCGCCAGCAGCCAAGTTACGCAGGGGGCGGAGGGCTACACCTTC
CASSQVTQGAEGYTF
>TRBJ2-7|TRBV6-1|-|-
TGTGCCAGCAGCGGAGGGGGCACAAGCCACGAGCAGTACTTC
CASSGGGTSHEQYF
>TRBJ2-7|TRBV5-4|-|TRBD1
TGTGCCAGCAGCCCGTTTTCGGGACAGGATTCCTACGAGCAGTACTTC
CASSPFSGQDSYEQYF
>TRBJ1-5|TRBV6-6|once|TRBD1
TGTGCCAGCAGTGGGGACAGGGGAAATCAGCCCCAGCATTTT
CASSGDRGNQPQHF
>TRBJ2-2|TRBV5-5|-|-
TGTGCCAGCAGCGGGCAGATAAACACCGGGGAGCTGTTTTTT
CASSGQINTGELFF
>TRBJ2-7|TRBV5-4|-|-
TGTGCCAGCAGCCCCCTCCCGGGCAGGGATTCCGAGCAGTACTTC
CASSPLPGRDSEQYF
>TRBJ2-1|TRBV2|-|-
TGTGCCAGCAGTCAGGGACTGAGCTCCTACAATGAGCAGTTCTTC
CASSQGLSSYNEQFF
>TRBJ1-4|TRBV5-1|-|-
TGCGCCAGCAGCTCACAGACTGGGGAAAAACTGTTTTTT
CASSSQTGEKLFF
>TRBJ2-1|TRBV5-4|-|TRBD1
TGTGCCAGCAGCTCGGGACAGGGGAGGGAGAATGAGCAGTTCTTC
CASSSGQGRENEQFF
>TRBJ2-1|TRBV5-1|-|TRBD1
TGCGCCAGCAGCCCGATTACAGGGGGCAATGAGCAGTTCTTC
CASSPITGGNEQFF
>TRBJ1-2|TRBV5-1|-|-
TGCGCCAGCAGCTTGGAGGTGGGGTCGGGTGGCTACACCTTC
CASSLEVGSGGYTF
>TRBJ2-7|TRBV21-1|once|-
TGTGCCAGCAGCACAGCCCCCGCCGGGACAGGTCGATGCGAGCAGTACTTC
CASSTAPAGTGRCEQYF
>TRBJ2-7|TRBV1|once|-
TGCACCAGCAGCCAAGGGATTACTAGCGAAACCTACGAGCAGTACTTC
CTSSQGITSETYEQYF
>TRBJ2-7|TRBV2|-|TRBD2
TGTGCCAGCAGAAGGCGGGAGCTCTACGAGCAGTACTTC
CASRRRELYEQYF
>TRBJ2-4|TRBV2|-|-
TGTGCCAGCAGACCAGGGTTGTCCAAAAACATTCAGTACTTC
CASRPGLSKNIQYF
>TRBJ2-2|TRBV19|once|TRBD2
TGTGCCAGTAGTATCGGGGGGAGGGCCCCCGGGGAGCTGTTTTTT
CASSIGGRAPGELFF
>TRBJ2-3|TRBV19|-|-
TGTGCCAGTAGTAAAACACACACAGATACGCAGTATTTT
CASSKTHTDTQYF